Below are 2 T cell receptor beta chains sequenced from a single sample in a study of blood T cell repertoires in COVID-19. Clones were sequenced by immunoSEQ multiplex PCR, and TCRdb holds only the in-frame ones, with some missing. Among under 300,000 clones, about 93% were seen once, and the ten largest hold about 1.9%. The specimen sequenced was PBMCs or T cells enriched from blood (not recorded which). The receptor set was obtained from a young woman who had recovered from COVID-19.

The chain joins TRBV4-2 to TRBJ1-1, with no clear D. Germline-derived CDR1 and CDR2 are LGHNA and YNFKEQ. V lost 0 bases to trimming and J lost 2 bases, with 10 bases between them. CDR3 length: 15 residues. The CDR3 sequence: CASSQDRGGNTEAFF. CDR3 DNA sequence: TGTGCCAGCAGCCAAGATCGGGGAGGTAACACTGAAGCTTTCTTT.

This chain connects TRBV6-6 to TRBJ2-2, with TRBD2 matching 12 bases. After removal of 5 bases from V and 8 bases from J, the junction contained 12 bases not matched to a gene. Germline V lookup: CDR1 MNHNY, CDR2 SVGAGI (reference sequence). The CDR3 is made up of 17 amino acids. CDR3 DNA sequence: TGTGCCAGCAGTCGACTTCTAGCGGGAGGGTTTCAGGGGGAGCTGTTTTTT. Translation gives CASSRLLAGGFQGELFF.